This is a list of T cell receptor beta chains from one sample in a study of blood T cell repertoires in COVID-19. Clones were sequenced by immunoSEQ multiplex PCR, and TCRdb holds only the in-frame ones, with some missing. The sample records about 240,000 clones, about nine tenths being singletons. Sequencing input: peripheral blood. The receptors were gathered from a man between 60 and 70 years old who had recovered from COVID-19. CDR3s include the opening cysteine and the closing phenylalanine or tryptophan.

len,v_gene,CDR3aa
11,TRBV24-1,CATSTNYGYTF
14,TRBV11-3,CASSQGTGGETQYF
13,TRBV6-5,CASSYNRGAGYTF
14,TRBV6-5,CASRPDRGGNTIYF
15,TRBV2,CASSRLGAGGTEAFF
16,TRBV13,CASSSRLAAITDTQYF
16,TRBV28,CASSLWGTGQFEKLFF
17,TRBV5-4,CASSLGGGSFTNTEAFF
18,TRBV18,CASSLRTRGSSGANVLTF
15,TRBV19,CASGSQGAQNTEAFF
15,TRBV27,CASSSYYSRGTEAFF
14,TRBV11-2,CASSRSGIYNEQFF
15,TRBV27,CASSSAGGRPGELFF
14,TRBV6-5,CASTNRDRVYGYTF
13,TRBV6-5,CASSLGVSTEAFF
15,TRBV18,CASLLTGVENTEAFF
15,TRBV7-9,CASSLALNIEETQYF
14,TRBV18,CASSPGGAGAEAFF
15,TRBV10-3,CAISVEQGARSGYTF
17,TRBV7-8,CASSRQGGGSSNQPQHF
15,TRBV7-7,CASSIGPGGADTQYF
12,TRBV5-4,CASSLTGSIQYF
16,TRBV3-1/TRBV3-2,CASSSRQGAVNTEAFF
16,TRBV4-1,CASRATGTGSSYEQYF
18,TRBV5-1,CASSSPTSGVGGTDTQYF
14,TRBV27,CASSSRRLTDTQYF
12,TRBV2,CASSDRWKPQHF
18,TRBV3-1/TRBV3-2,CASSQGGWTGTGTSPLHF
17,TRBV6-1,CASSEATTGRANYGYTF
11,TRBV30,CAWRAGLGYTF
17,TRBV7-9,CASSPRWGGGGVLEQFF
14,TRBV6-5,CASSSTGGGETQYF
13,TRBV30,CAWSRQGNQPQHF
12,TRBV7-9,CASSKGGGGYTF
15,TRBV6-1,CASSDPGQGTTEAFF
17,TRBV18,CASSPPVPGQASYEQYF
11,TRBV6-2/TRBV6-3,CASSQLDTQYF
15,TRBV5-5,CASSSASGGAYEQYF
12,TRBV12-5,CASGFGIYGYTF
18,TRBV3-1/TRBV3-2,CASSQDHSGTPHTDTQYF
14,TRBV6-5,CASSYRLGYQPQHF
15,TRBV6-5,CASSSNSLAKNIQYF
16,TRBV11-2,CASSRFPRQGWKTQYF
13,TRBV7-9,CASSLGPREKLFF
15,TRBV7-2,CASSFLAGALNEQFF
15,TRBV3-1/TRBV3-2,CASSQGAQQYTEAFF
19,TRBV4-2,CASSQDGRARAATNEKLFF
15,TRBV30,CAWSVTSSRNQPQHF
17,TRBV7-6,CASSLRFTGPRTGELFF
13,TRBV6-5,CASTGGGTGELFF
14,TRBV10-1,CASSESTTADTQYF
14,TRBV10-3,CATGEGQGINEQYF
15,TRBV5-6,CASSRGQGGRNEQFF
16,TRBV5-5,CASSFGLSGSNQPQHF
16,TRBV19,CASSLLAGDFYNEQFF